The 19 T cell receptor beta chains given below trace back to one sample, sequenced in a study of blood T cell repertoires in COVID-19. Data came from immunoSEQ multiplex PCR; TCRdb stores just in-frame clones and leaves some out. The sample lists more than 110,000 clones; 65% to 85% were seen once. Sequencing was carried out using peripheral blood. These receptors all come from a human donor in a cohort sampled during active COVID-19.

V usage is TRBV5-4 and J usage is TRBJ2-1, with TRBD2 as a possible D gene (7 bases). CDR3 length: 17 amino acids. From germline, CDR1 is SGHNT and CDR2 YYREEE (reference sequence). The V gene lost 5 bases and the J gene lost 5 bases, with 23 bases spanning the gap. CDR3 sequence: CASRSTSLRGGDNEQFF. DNA for the CDR3: TGTGCCAGCAGATCAACAAGCCTGCGCGGGGGCGACAATGAGCAGTTCTTC.

The chain joins TRBV2 to TRBJ1-5; 8 bases line up with TRBD1. The junction had 10 bases not matched to a gene; V was cut back by 8 bases and J by 4 bases. This CDR3 region has 15 residues. Looked up from germline, CDR1 is SNHLY and CDR2 is FYNNEI. The CDR3 sequence: CASGTGTGGNQPQHF. DNA of the CDR3: TGTGCCAGCGGGACCGGGACAGGAGGAAATCAGCCCCAGCATTTT.

The chain employs TRBV3-1 (or the pseudogene TRBV3-2) and TRBJ2-6; weak D call: TRBD1 (6 bases). Germline CDR1 is LGHDT and CDR2 is YNNKEL (reference sequence). V shed 4 bases and J shed 3 bases, with 10 bases lying between them. The CDR3 runs to 15 residues. The CDR3 sequence: CASSRQGFGANVLTF. The CDR3 DNA reads TGTGCCAGCAGCCGCCAGGGGTTTGGGGCCAACGTCCTGACTTTC.

The rearrangement uses TRBV4-1 and TRBJ2-7; 10 bases fit TRBD1. There are 15 residues in the CDR3. The V segment lost 4 bases and the J segment 9 bases; nucleotides outside the gene matches: 12. In germline, CDR1 is MGHRA, CDR2 YSYEKL. The CDR3 DNA is TGCGCCAGCAGCCGAACGGACAGGGGGGGCACTGGGCAGTACTTC. Its protein is CASSRTDRGGTGQYF.

The V call is TRBV7-6, the J call TRBJ1-1; 9 nucleotides align to TRBD1. The CDR3 consists of 14 residues. Germline-derived CDR1 and CDR2 are SGHVS and FNYEAQ. V shed 4 bases, J shed 3 bases, and the junction held 3 bases outside the gene matches. This CDR3 reads CASSWTGVDTEAFF. The CDR3 nucleotides are TGTGCCAGCAGCTGGACAGGGGTGGACACTGAAGCTTTCTTT.

CDR3 region: CASSQGTPGQWFYEQYF. The CDR3 nucleotides are TGTGCCAGCAGCCAAGGAACTCCGGGACAGTGGTTCTACGAGCAGTACTTC. The rearrangement links TRBV3-1 (or the pseudogene TRBV3-2) to TRBJ2-7; 7 bases map to TRBD1. CDR3 size: 17 residues. Trimming at V came to 1 base and at J to 3 bases, leaving 12 bases not matched to a gene. Germline CDR1 is LGHDT and CDR2 is YNNKEL (reference sequence).

The chain is built from TRBV27 and TRBJ1-2, with 11 bases aligning to TRBD1. The CDR3 consists of 15 residues. Germline values: CDR1 MNHEY, CDR2 SMNVEV (reference sequence). V shed 6 bases and J 1 base; nucleotides not matched to a gene: 4. CDR3 nucleotide sequence: TGTGCCAGCAGAGGGACAGGGGGTTTTAACTATGGCTACACCTTC. Protein product: CASRGTGGFNYGYTF.

The chain is built from TRBV7-2 and TRBJ2-1; D is possibly TRBD1 (6 bases). Trimming removed 2 bases at V and 5 bases at J, with 10 bases between. Looked up from germline, CDR1 is SGHTA and CDR2 is FQGNSA. The CDR3 sequence is 14 residues long. In nucleotides, the CDR3 is TGTGCCAGCAGCTTATTGACAGGACACAATGAGCAGTTCTTC. This encodes CASSLLTGHNEQFF.

The CDR3 sequence: CASAWGEGQRGTQYF. The CDR3 DNA reads TGCGCCAGCGCTTGGGGGGAAGGACAGCGGGGGACCCAGTACTTC. The V and J genes are TRBV5-1 and TRBJ2-5, with D tentatively TRBD2 (7 bases). Trimming stripped 7 bases from V and 7 bases from J, with 23 bases between. The germline V gene encodes CDR1 SGHRS and CDR2 YFSETQ. CDR3 length: 15 residues.

The chain recombines TRBV29-1 with TRBJ2-3; 9 nucleotides line up with TRBD1. The CDR3 consists of 12 residues. The junction had 5 bases not matched to a gene; V was cut back by 7 bases and J by 6 bases. Germline V gives CDR1 SQVTM, CDR2 ANQGSEA. In DNA form, the CDR3 reads TGCAGCGCCTTACAGGGGGCGGATACGCAGTATTTT. It is translated as CSALQGADTQYF.

The chain uses TRBV19 and TRBJ1-1, with D possibly matching TRBD1 (5 bases). Trimming removed 6 bases at V and 4 bases at J, with 21 bases between. The CDR3 length is 16 residues. CDR1 and CDR2 (germline): LNHDA, SQIVND (reference sequence). The CDR3 DNA reads TGTGCCAGTAGGGATTCTTGGCGGGTCGGGGGCACTGAAGCTTTCTTT. Its protein is CASRDSWRVGGTEAFF.

The chain employs TRBV4-1 and TRBJ2-5, with TRBD2 identical over 12 bases. Germline CDR1 reads MGHRA; CDR2 reads YSYEKL. This CDR3 spans 15 amino acids. V lost 6 bases, J lost 9 bases, and 11 bases stayed unmatched. The CDR3 nucleotides read TGCGCCAGCAGAACCACCGGGACTAGCGGGTCAGCCCAGTACTTC. Its translation is CASRTTGTSGSAQYF.

This clone was picked up a small number of times. The V call is TRBV11-2, the J call TRBJ1-3, with D unresolved. The germline V gene has CDR1 SGHAT and CDR2 FQNNGV. Trimming left V 3 bases short and J 0 bases short, with 12 bases between. This CDR3 is built from 16 residues. CDR3 residues: CASSFAGLSSGNTIYF. The DNA of the CDR3 is TGTGCCAGCAGCTTCGCCGGGTTGAGCTCTGGAAACACCATATATTTT.

V gene TRBV9 combines with J gene TRBJ2-1; D is possibly TRBD2 (5 bases). Trimming removed 0 bases at V and 5 bases at J, with 21 bases between. CDR1 is SGDLS and CDR2 is YYNGEE in the germline V gene. The CDR3 contains 18 residues. CDR3 sequence (DNA): TGTGCCAGCAGCGTAGCTGGATCGGCGTCCCTAGCAAACAATGAGCAGTTCTTC. This codes for CASSVAGSASLANNEQFF.

This clone has a handful of counts. CDR3 coding DNA: TGTGCCAGCAACCCCACAGGGACCTCTGGAAACACCATATATTTT. Residues: CASNPTGTSGNTIYF. The chain employs TRBV6-5 and TRBJ1-3; possible D gene TRBD1, 6 bases. The CDR3 is made up of 15 amino acids. Per the germline V gene, CDR1 is MNHEY and CDR2 is SVGAGI. The V gene lost 7 bases and the J gene lost 0 bases, with 13 bases spanning the gap.

The rearrangement links TRBV5-1 to TRBJ2-3; D is uncertain. Germline CDR1 is SGHRS and CDR2 is YFSETQ. The germline V and J ends were trimmed by 3 bases and 5 bases, with 4 bases remaining between them. This CDR3 region has 11 residues. The CDR3: CASSSVDTQYF. CDR3 bases: TGCGCCAGCAGCTCGGTAGATACGCAGTATTTT.

This sequence joins TRBV27 and TRBJ2-7; 8 positions agree with TRBD2. The germline V gene encodes CDR1 MNHEY and CDR2 SMNVEV (reference sequence). The CDR3 runs to 15 residues. V was pared by 5 bases and J by 2 bases, with 8 bases of the junction left unmatched. The CDR3 reads CASSRGGQDPYEQYF. CDR3 nucleotides: TGTGCCAGCAGTCGCGGGGGGCAGGACCCCTACGAGCAGTACTTC.

This sequence joins TRBV29-1 and TRBJ2-5; D gene ambiguous. The CDR3 is made up of 11 amino acids. CDR1 and CDR2 (germline): SQVTM, ANQGSEA. V lost 5 bases and J 4 bases, leaving 8 bases between the germline ends. In DNA, the CDR3 is TGCAGCGTTCTTACTTCAGAGACCCAGTACTTC. This codes for CSVLTSETQYF.

The chain has TRBV7-2 and TRBJ1-6; unclear D gene. The CDR3 spans 14 residues. Germline V lookup: CDR1 SGHTA, CDR2 FQGNSA. The V and J ends lost 3 bases and 4 bases respectively, with 7 bases between them. The CDR3 is CASSLTPYNSPLHF. The CDR3 DNA follows: TGTGCCAGCAGCTTGACACCTTATAATTCACCCCTCCACTTT.